Listed below are T cell receptor beta chains from one sample, sequenced in a study of cytomegalovirus exposure and HLA in healthy donors. Here immunoSEQ multiplex PCR was the method, and the copy in TCRdb shows in-frame clones only, minus some. Among roughly 150,000 clones listed, approximately 80% were seen once. Sequencing was performed on PBMCs. These receptors were obtained from a woman aged 40 to 49 in good health and CMV-seronegative. Each CDR3 is given with its conserved first and last residue. A D gene is named only where the DNA matches it firmly.

V gene	D gene	J gene	CDR3 protein
TRBV6-5	-	TRBJ1-5	CASRTRQVDQPQHF
TRBV5-6	-	TRBJ2-2	CASSQTSNTGELFF
TRBV7-9	TRBD2	TRBJ2-3	CASSLKREWIDTQYF
TRBV27	-	TRBJ2-7	CASREIGNPSLLEQYF
TRBV6-6	TRBD1	TRBJ1-2	CASSYSDRGYGYTF
TRBV9	TRBD1	TRBJ1-3	CASSGTGLSSGNTIYF
TRBV28	TRBD2	TRBJ2-7	CASTPGLASPYEQYF
TRBV28	TRBD1	TRBJ1-2	CASSLNPGQGTGMNYGYTF
TRBV11-3	-	TRBJ1-5	CASSLSGVGQPQHF
TRBV4-3	TRBD2	TRBJ2-2	CASSQDPGGRTGELFF
TRBV18	TRBD2	TRBJ2-1	CASSPSTGGPYNEQFF
TRBV28	TRBD1	TRBJ2-7	CASSFLGDRGQEQYF
TRBV7-9	-	TRBJ2-7	CASSLAGGATYEQYF
TRBV5-6	TRBD1	-	CASSPGTGSSYEQYF
TRBV4-2	TRBD2	TRBJ2-3	CASSQDLQGLAGSTDTQYF
TRBV10-3	-	TRBJ1-5	CAISETQGQPQHF
TRBV5-5	-	TRBJ2-5	CASSLSPREKETQYF
TRBV4-1	TRBD1	TRBJ1-3	CASSHPTGTNTIYF
TRBV5-6	-	TRBJ1-1	CASSLVRDTQGAFF
TRBV15	-	TRBJ1-6	CATSSRHRQYDSPLHF